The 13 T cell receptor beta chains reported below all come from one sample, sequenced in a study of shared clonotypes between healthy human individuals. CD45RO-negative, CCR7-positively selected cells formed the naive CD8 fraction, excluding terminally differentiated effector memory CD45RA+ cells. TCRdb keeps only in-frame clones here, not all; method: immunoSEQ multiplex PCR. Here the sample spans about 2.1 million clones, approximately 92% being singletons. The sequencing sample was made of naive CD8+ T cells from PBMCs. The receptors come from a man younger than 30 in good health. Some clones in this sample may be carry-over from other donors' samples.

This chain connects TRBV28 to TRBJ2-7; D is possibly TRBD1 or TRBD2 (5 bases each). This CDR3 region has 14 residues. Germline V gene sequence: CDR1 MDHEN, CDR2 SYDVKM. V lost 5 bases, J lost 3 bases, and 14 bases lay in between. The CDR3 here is CASSPPGRDYEQYF. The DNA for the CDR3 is TGTGCCAGCAGTCCCCCGGGACGGGACTACGAGCAGTACTTC.

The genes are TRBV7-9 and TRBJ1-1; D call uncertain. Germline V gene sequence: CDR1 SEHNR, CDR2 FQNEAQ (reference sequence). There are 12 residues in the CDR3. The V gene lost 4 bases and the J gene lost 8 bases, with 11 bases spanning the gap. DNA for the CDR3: TGTGCCAGCAGCTGGAAAAAGTGGGAAGCTTTCTTT. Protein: CASSWKKWEAFF.

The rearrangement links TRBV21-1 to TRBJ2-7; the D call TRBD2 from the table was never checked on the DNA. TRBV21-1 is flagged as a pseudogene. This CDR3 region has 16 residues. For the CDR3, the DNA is TGTGCCAGCAGCAAGGTTGGGGGAGGAAGGCTCCACGAGCAGTACTTC. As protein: CASSKVGGGRLHEQYF.

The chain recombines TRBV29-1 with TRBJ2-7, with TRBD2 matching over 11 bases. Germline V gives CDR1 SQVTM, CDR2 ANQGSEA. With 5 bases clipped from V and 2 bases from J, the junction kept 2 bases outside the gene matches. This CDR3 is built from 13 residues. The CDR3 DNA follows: TGCAGCGTTCGACTAGCGGGGCCCTACGAGCAGTACTTC. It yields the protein CSVRLAGPYEQYF.

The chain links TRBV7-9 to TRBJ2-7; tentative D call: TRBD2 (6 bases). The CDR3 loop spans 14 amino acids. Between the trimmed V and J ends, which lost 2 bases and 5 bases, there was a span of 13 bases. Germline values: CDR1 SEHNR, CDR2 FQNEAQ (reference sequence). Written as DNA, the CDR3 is TGTGCCAGCAGCTTACGGACGGGCGGGGACGAGCAGTACTTC. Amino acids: CASSLRTGGDEQYF.

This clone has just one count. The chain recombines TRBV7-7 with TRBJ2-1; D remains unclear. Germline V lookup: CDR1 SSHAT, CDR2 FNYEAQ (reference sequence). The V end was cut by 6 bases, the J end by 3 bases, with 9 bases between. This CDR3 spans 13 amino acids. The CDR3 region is CASSGGFYNEQFF. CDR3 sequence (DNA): TGTGCCAGCAGTGGTGGGTTCTACAATGAGCAGTTCTTC. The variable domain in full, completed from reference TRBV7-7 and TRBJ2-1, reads GAGVSQSPRYKVTKRGQDVTLRCDPISSHATLYWYQQALGQGPEFLTYFNYEAQPDKSGLPSDRFSAERPEGSISTLTIQRTEQRDSAMYRCASSGGFYNEQFFGPGTRLTVL.

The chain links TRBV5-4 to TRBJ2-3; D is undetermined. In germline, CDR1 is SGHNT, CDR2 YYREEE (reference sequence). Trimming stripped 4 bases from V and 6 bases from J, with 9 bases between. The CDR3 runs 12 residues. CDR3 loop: CASSPAPDTQYF. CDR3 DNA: TGTGCCAGCAGCCCGGCCCCCGATACGCAGTATTTT.

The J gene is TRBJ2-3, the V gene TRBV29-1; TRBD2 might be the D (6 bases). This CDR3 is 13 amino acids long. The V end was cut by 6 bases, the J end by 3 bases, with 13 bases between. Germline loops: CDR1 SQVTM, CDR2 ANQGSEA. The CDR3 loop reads CSVREGGTDTQYF. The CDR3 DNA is TGCAGCGTGCGGGAAGGCGGTACAGATACGCAGTATTTT.

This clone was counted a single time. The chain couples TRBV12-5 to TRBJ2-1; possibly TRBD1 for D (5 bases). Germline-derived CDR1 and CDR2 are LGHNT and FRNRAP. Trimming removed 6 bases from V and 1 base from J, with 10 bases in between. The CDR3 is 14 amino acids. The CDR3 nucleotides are TGTGCTAGTGGATCGACAGATTCCTACAATGAGCAGTTCTTC. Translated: CASGSTDSYNEQFF. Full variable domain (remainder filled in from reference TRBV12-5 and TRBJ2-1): DARVTQTPRHKVTEMGQEVTMRCQPILGHNTVFWYRQTMMQGLELLAYFRNRAPLDDSGMPKDRFSAEMPDATLATLKIQPSEPRDSAVYFCASGSTDSYNEQFFGPGTRLTVL.

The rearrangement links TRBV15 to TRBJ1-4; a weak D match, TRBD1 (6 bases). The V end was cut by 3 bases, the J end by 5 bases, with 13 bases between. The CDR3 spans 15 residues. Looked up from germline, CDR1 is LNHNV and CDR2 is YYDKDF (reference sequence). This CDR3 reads CATSSDRGANEKLFF. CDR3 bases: TGTGCCACCAGCAGTGACCGGGGGGCCAATGAAAAACTGTTTTTT.

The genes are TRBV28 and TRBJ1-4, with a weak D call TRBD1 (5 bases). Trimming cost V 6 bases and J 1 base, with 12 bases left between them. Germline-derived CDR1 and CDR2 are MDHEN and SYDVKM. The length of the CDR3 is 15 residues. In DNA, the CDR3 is TGTGCCAGCAGCCCCAGGGACGGAACTAATGAAAAACTGTTTTTT. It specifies CASSPRDGTNEKLFF. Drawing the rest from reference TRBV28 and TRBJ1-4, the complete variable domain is DVKVTQSSRYLVKRTGEKVFLECVQDMDHENMFWYRQDPGLGLRLIYFSYDVKMKEKGDIPEGYSVSREKKERFSLILESASTNQTSMYLCASSPRDGTNEKLFFGSGTQLSVL.

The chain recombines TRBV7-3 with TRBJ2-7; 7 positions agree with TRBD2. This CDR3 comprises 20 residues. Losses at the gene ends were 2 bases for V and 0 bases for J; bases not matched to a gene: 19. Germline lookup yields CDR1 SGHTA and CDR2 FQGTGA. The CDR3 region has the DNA TGTGCCAGCAGCTTATTGGGAGGGCCTCGTCGGAGTACCAGCTCCTACGAGCAGTACTTC. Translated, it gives CASSLLGGPRRSTSSYEQYF.

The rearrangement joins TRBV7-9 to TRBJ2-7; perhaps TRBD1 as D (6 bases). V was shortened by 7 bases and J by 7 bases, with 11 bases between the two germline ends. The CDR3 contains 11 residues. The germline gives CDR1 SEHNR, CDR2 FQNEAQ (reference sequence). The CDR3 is CASTSRGEQYF. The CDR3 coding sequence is TGTGCCAGCACCTCAAGGGGGGAGCAGTACTTC. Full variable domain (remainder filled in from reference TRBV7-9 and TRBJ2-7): DTGVSQNPRHKITKRGQNVTFRCDPISEHNRLYWYRQTLGQGPEFLTYFQNEAQLEKSRLLSDRFSAERPKGSFSTLEIQRTEQGDSAMYLCASTSRGEQYFGPGTRLTVT.